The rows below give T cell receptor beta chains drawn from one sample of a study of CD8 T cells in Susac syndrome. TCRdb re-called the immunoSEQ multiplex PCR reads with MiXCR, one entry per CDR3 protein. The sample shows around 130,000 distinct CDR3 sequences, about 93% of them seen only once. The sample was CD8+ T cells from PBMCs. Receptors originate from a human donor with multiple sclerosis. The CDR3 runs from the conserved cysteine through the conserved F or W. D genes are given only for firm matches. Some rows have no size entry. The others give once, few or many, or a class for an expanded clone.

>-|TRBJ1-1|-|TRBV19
TGTGCCAGTAGTATCGCCTGGGGCGGGAACACTGAAGCTTTCTTT
CASSIAWGGNTEAFF
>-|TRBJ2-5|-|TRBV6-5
TGTGCCAGCAGTTACTCGAGTCGGGGAGGAGAGACCCAGTACTTC
CASSYSSRGGETQYF
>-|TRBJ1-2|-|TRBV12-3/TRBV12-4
TGTGCCAGCAGTTCGACATACTATGGCTACACCTTC
CASSSTYYGYTF
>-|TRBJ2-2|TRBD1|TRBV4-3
TGCGCCAGCAGACGGAACAGGGGCACCGGGGAGCTGTTTTTT
CASRRNRGTGELFF
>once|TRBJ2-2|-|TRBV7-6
TGTGCCAGCAGCCCCGAGCCGGATTCTGGGCTGTTTTTT
CASSPEPDSGLFF
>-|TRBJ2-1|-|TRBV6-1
TGTGCCAGCAGTTGGCGTGCGGGTCCCTCCAATGAGCAGTTCTTC
CASSWRAGPSNEQFF
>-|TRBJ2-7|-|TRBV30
TGTGCCTGGACTGCCGGTTCCGTCCGGGCCTTTTACGAGCAGTACTTC
CAWTAGSVRAFYEQYF
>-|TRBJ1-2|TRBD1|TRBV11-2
TGTGCCAGCAGCGGGGGGGGTACAGGGGGCCTCTATGGCTACACCTTC
CASSGGGTGGLYGYTF
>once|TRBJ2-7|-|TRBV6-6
TGTGCCAGCACCCAGGGGACACCCTACGAGCAGTACTTC
CASTQGTPYEQYF
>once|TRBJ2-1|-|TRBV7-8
TGTGCCAGCAGCTTATTATCTGCCAATGAGCAGTTCTTC
CASSLLSANEQFF